This record looks at one T cell receptor beta chain sequence and its context. What it recognizes is unknown. Germline V lookup: CDR1 SNHLY, CDR2 FYNNEI. This CDR3 has 16 residues. V lost 2 bases and J lost 4; bases outside the gene matches: 10. This entry is derived from a study of shared clonotypes between healthy human individuals. Each replicate PCR on the sorted subsets used roughly 210 ng DNA (around 30,000 T cell genomes). Here immunoSEQ multiplex PCR was the method, and the copy in TCRdb shows in-frame clones only, minus some. The sample lists about 2.4 million clones; approximately 93% were seen once. Study findings and constraints: The authors sampled blood alone, and tissue repertoires likely differ.

The source of this sequence is a man aged 18-30 years in good health. Some clones in this sample may be carry-over from other donors' samples. The sequencing sample was made of naive CD4+ T cells from PBMCs. Subset: CD45RA+ positively selected. V and J are TRBV2 and TRBJ1-2; 7 bases map to TRBD1. Here the CDR3 reads CASSERQGVLSYGYTF. Here the CDR3 DNA reads TGTGCCAGCAGTGAAAGGCAGGGGGTACTAAGCTATGGCTACACCTTC.